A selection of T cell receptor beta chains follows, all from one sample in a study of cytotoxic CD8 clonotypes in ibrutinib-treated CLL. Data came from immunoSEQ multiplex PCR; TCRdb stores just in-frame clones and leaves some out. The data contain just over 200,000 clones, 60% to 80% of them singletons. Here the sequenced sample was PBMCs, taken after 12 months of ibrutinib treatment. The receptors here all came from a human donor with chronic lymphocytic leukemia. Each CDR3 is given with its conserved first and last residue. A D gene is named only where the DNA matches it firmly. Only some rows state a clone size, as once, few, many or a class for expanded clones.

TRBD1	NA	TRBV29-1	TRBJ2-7	TGCAGCGGGCTCAGGGGGTACGAGCAGTACTTC	CSGLRGYEQYF
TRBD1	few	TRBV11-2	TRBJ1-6	TGTGCCAGCAGCTTAGGAGGGTATTCAGGACAGGGGGAGTACTTT	CASSLGGYSGQGEYF
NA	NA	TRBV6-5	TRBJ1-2	TGTGCCAGCAGTTACTCGACGAGGGGTGGGAGCTATGGCTACACCTTC	CASSYSTRGGSYGYTF
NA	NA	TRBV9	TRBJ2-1	TGTGCCAGCAGCGTAGATGAGCAGTTCTTC	CASSVDEQFF
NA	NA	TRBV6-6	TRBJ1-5	TGTGCCAGCGGGAGAGGCAACGGCAATCAGCCCCAGCATTTT	CASGRGNGNQPQHF
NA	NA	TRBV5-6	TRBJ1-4	TGTGCCAGCAGCTTGGGCCGGCGGGAAAAACTGTTTTTT	CASSLGRREKLFF
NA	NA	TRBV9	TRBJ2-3	TGTGCCAGCAGCGGGATCACCGGGGAGACCACAGATACGCAGTATTTT	CASSGITGETTDTQYF
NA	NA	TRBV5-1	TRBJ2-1	TGCGCCAGCAGCTTGGCTGGTTCCTACAATGAGCAGTTCTTC	CASSLAGSYNEQFF
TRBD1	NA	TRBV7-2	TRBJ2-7	TGTGCCAGCAGCCCCTGGACAGGGGGCGAGCAGTACTTC	CASSPWTGGEQYF
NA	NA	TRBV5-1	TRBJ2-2	TGCGCCAGCAGCTTGTACCCCGCCCGATCCGGGGAGCTGTTTTTT	CASSLYPARSGELFF
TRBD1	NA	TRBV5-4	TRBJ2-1	TGTGCCAGCAGCTCGCAGGGGGACGGCAATGAGCAGTTCTTC	CASSSQGDGNEQFF
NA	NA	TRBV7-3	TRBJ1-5	NA	CASSLRFGPGKSNQPQHF
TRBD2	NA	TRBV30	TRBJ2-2	TGTGCCTGGATTAGCGGGGGCCGGGCTACCGGGGAGCTGTTTTTT	CAWISGGRATGELFF
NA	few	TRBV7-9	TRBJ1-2	TGTGCCAGCAGCCCGGAGGGATCTGCTGGACGGAGGTCTTATACCTTC	CASSPEGSAGRRSYTF
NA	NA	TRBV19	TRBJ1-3	TGTGCCAGTAGCACCCCCCCCTCCCGGGTCGCTAGCTCTGGAAACACCATATATTTT	CASSTPPSRVASSGNTIYF
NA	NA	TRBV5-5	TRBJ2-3	TGTGCCAGCAGCCACTTCCCCGCCGTGGCAGATACGCAGTATTTT	CASSHFPAVADTQYF
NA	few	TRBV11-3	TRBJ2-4	TGTGCCAGCAGCTTAGGGACAAACGGGCACATTCAGTACTTC	CASSLGTNGHIQYF
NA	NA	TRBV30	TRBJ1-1	TGTGCCTGGACTATTTGGGAGAACACTGAAGCTTTCTTT	CAWTIWENTEAFF
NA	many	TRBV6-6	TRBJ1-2	TGTGCCAGCAGTATGCCTAACTATGGCTACACCTTC	CASSMPNYGYTF
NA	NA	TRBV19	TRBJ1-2	TGTGCCAGTAGTTGGGGGAATGGTAACTATGGCTACACCTTC	CASSWGNGNYGYTF
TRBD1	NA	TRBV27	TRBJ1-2	TGTGCCAGCAGTTTGGGACAGGGGGACGGCTACACCTTC	CASSLGQGDGYTF
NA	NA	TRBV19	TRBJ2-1	TGTGCCAGTAGTGGATGGGACCCGCGGGGTGAGCAGTTCTTC	CASSGWDPRGEQFF
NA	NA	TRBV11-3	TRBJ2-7	TGTGCCAGCAGCCAAACAAGAAGCGTATCCCCCTACGAGCAGTACTTC	CASSQTRSVSPYEQYF
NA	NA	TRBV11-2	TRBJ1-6	TGTGCCAGCAGCCCCCCACAGGGTACGAATTCACCCCTCCACTTT	CASSPPQGTNSPLHF
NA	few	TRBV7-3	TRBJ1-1	TGTGCCAGCAGCCCTCGACCCAACACTGAAGCTTTCTTT	CASSPRPNTEAFF
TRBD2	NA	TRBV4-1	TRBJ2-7	TGCGCCAGCAGCCTTCGGACTAGCGGGAGGCTCACCTACGAGCAGTACTTC	CASSLRTSGRLTYEQYF
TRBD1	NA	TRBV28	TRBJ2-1	TGTGCCAGCAGTCTGGGACAGGAAGGTGAGCAGTTCTTC	CASSLGQEGEQFF
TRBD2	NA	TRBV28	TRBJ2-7	TGTGCCAGCAGCGCCGTAGCGGGAGACCTCCTCTACGAGCAGTACTTC	CASSAVAGDLLYEQYF
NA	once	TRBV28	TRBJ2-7	TGTGCCAGCTCGACAGGCCGCTCCTACGAGCAGTACTTC	CASSTGRSYEQYF
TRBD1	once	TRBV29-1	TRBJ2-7	TGCAGCGTTCGGGACAGCCTCTACGAGCAGTACTTC	CSVRDSLYEQYF
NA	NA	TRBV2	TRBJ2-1	TGTGCCAGCAGTGTTTGGCTAGGGGATAACAATGAGCAGTTCTTC	CASSVWLGDNNEQFF
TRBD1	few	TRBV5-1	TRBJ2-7	TGCGCCAGCAGCTTGGGGGACGAGGGACAGGGGCTGTACGAGCAGTACTTC	CASSLGDEGQGLYEQYF
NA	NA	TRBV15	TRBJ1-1	TGTGCCACCAGCATCCGGACTGAGATGAACACTGAAGCTTTCTTT	CATSIRTEMNTEAFF